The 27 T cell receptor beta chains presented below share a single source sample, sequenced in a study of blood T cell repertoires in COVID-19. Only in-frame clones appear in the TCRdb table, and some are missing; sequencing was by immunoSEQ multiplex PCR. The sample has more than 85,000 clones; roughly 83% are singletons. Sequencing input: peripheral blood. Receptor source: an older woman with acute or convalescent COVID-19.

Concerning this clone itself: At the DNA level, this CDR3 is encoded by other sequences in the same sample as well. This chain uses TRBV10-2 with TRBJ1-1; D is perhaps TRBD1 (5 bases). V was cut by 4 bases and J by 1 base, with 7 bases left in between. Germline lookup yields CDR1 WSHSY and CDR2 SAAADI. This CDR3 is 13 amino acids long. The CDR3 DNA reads TGCGCCAGCAGTGGTCAGGGGAACACTGAAGCTTTCTTT. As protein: CASSGQGNTEAFF.

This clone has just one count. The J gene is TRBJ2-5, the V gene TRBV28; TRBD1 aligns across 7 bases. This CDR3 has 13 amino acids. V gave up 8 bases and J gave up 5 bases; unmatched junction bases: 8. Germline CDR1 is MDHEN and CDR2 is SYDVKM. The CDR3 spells CASEKGAWETQYF. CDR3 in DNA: TGTGCCAGCGAGAAGGGGGCTTGGGAGACCCAGTACTTC.

CDR3 loop: CASSLTSGRGYTF. The CDR3 DNA is TGTGCCAGCAGTTTAACGTCAGGGCGTGGCTACACCTTC. The J gene is TRBJ1-2, the V gene TRBV28, with a possible D match to TRBD1 (5 bases). V dropped 2 bases and J dropped 7 bases, with 11 bases sitting between them. Looked up from germline, CDR1 is MDHEN and CDR2 is SYDVKM. The CDR3 spans 13 residues.

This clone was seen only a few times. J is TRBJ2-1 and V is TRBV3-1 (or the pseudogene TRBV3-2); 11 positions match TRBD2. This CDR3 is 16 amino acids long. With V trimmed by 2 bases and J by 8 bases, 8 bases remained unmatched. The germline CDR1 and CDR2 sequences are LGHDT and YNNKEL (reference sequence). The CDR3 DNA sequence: TGTGCCAGCAGCCAAATTCTGCTAGCGGGGGGCCATGAGCAGTTCTTC. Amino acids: CASSQILLAGGHEQFF.

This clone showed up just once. CDR3 protein: CASSMGHPNSPLHF. For the CDR3, the DNA is TGTGCCAGCAGCATGGGACACCCCAATTCACCCCTCCACTTT. The V and J genes are TRBV7-2 and TRBJ1-6, with D possibly being TRBD1 (6 bases). The CDR3 is made up of 14 amino acids. Germline values: CDR1 SGHTA, CDR2 FQGNSA. With 5 bases removed from V and 7 bases from J, the gap between germline ends came to 12 bases.

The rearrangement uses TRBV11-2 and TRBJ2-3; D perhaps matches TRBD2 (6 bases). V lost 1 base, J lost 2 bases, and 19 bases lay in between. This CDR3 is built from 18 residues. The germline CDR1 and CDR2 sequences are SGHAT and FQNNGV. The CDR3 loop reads CASSLGKRLGGFTDTQYF. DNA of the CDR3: TGTGCCAGCAGCTTAGGCAAAAGACTGGGGGGATTCACAGATACGCAGTATTTT. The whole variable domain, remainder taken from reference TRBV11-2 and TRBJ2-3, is EAGVAQSPRYKIIEKRQSVAFWCNPISGHATLYWYQQILGQGPKLLIQFQNNGVVDDSQLPKDRFSAERLKGVDSTLKIQPAKLEDSAVYLCASSLGKRLGGFTDTQYFGPGTRLTVL.

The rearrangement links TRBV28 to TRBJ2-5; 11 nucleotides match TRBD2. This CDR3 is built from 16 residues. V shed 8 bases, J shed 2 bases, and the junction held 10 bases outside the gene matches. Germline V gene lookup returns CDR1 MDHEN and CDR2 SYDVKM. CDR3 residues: CASSSPSGGSQETQYF. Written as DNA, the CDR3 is TGTGCCAGCTCGAGCCCTAGCGGGGGGAGTCAAGAGACCCAGTACTTC.

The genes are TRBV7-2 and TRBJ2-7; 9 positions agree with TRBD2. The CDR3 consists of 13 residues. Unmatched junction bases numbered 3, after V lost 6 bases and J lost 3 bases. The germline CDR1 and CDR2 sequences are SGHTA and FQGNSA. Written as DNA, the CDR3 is TGTGCCAGCAGGCGGACTAGCGACTACGAGCAGTACTTC. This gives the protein CASRRTSDYEQYF.

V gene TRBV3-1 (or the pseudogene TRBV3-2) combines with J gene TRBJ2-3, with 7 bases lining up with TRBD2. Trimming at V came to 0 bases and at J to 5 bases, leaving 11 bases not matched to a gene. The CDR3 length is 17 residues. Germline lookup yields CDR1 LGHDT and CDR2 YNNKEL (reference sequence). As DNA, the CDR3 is TGTGCCAGCAGCCAAGACCCCGGGGGAGGGCAGAGAGATACGCAGTATTTT. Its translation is CASSQDPGGGQRDTQYF.

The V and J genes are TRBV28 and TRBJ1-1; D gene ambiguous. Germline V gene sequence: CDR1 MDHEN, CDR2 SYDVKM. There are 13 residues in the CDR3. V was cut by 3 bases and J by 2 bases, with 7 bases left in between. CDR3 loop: CASSFPSNTEAFF. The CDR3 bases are TGTGCCAGCAGTTTTCCCAGTAACACTGAAGCTTTCTTT.

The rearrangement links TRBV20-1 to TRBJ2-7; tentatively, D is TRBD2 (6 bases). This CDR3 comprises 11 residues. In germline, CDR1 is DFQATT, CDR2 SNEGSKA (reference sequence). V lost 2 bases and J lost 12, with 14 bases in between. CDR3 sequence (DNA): TGCAGTGCTAGAAGGGATGGCGGGACGTACTTC. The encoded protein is CSARRDGGTYF.

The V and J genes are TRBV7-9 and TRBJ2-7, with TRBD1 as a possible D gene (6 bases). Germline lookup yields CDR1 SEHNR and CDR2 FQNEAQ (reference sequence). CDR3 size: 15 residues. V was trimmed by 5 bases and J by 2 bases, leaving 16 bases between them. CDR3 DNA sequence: TGTGCCAGCAGCCCCCCCGACAGGCCAGCCTACGAGCAGTACTTC. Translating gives CASSPPDRPAYEQYF.

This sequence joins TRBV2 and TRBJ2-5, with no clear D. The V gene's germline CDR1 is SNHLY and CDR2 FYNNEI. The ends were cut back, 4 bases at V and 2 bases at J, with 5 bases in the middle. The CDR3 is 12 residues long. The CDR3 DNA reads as TGTGCCAGCAGTGGTCAGCAAGAGACCCAGTACTTC. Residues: CASSGQQETQYF.

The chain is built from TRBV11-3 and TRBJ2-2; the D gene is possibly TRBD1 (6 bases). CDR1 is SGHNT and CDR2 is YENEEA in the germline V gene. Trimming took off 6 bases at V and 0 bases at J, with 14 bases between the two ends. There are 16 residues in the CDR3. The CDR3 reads CASSYATGANTGELFF. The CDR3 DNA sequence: TGTGCCAGCAGTTACGCGACAGGAGCGAACACCGGGGAGCTGTTTTTT.

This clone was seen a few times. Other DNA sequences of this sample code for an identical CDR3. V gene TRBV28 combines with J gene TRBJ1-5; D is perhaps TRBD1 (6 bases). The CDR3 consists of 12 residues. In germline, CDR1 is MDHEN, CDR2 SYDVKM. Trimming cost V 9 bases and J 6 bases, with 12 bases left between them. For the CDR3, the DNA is TGTGCCAGTTCGGGGGGCAGTCAGCCCCAGCATTTT. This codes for CASSGGSQPQHF.

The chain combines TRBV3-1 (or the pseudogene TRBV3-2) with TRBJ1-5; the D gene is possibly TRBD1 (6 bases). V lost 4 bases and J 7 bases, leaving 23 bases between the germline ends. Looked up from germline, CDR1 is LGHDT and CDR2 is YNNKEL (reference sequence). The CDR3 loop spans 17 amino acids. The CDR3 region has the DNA TGTGCCAGCAGCCCGCAGCTAGCAGGGGCTAAAAGGCAGCCCCAGCATTTT. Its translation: CASSPQLAGAKRQPQHF.

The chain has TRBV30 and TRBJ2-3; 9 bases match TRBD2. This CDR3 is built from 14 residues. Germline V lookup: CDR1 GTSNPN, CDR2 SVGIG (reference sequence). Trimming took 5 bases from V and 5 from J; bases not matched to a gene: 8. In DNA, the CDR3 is TGTGCCTGGGGTAGCGGGGGAGGTGTAGATACGCAGTATTTT. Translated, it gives CAWGSGGGVDTQYF. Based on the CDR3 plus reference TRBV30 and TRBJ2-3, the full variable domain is SQTIHQWPATLVQPVGSPLSLECTVEGTSNPNLYWYRQAAGRGLQLLFYSVGIGQISSEVPQNLSASRPQDRQFILSSKKLLLSDSGFYLCAWGSGGGVDTQYFGPGTRLTVL.

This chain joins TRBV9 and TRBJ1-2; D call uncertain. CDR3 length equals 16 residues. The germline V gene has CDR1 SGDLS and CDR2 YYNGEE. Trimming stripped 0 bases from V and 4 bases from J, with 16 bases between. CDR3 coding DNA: TGTGCCAGCAGCGTAGACCCCTTGATACAGCCCTATGGCTACACCTTC. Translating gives CASSVDPLIQPYGYTF.

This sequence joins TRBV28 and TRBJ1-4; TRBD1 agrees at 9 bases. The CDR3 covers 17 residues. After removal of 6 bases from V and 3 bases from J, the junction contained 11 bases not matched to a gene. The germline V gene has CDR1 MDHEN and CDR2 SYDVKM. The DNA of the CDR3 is TGTGCCAGCAGAAGATCGGGACAGGGTTTCTCTAATGAAAAACTGTTTTTT. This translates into CASRRSGQGFSNEKLFF.

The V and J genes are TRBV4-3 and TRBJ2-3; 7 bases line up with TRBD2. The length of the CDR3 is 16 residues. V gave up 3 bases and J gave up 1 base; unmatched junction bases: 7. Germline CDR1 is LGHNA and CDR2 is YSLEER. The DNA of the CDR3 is TGCGCCAGCAGCCAGGGTGATACTAGCGGCACAGATACGCAGTATTTT. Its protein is CASSQGDTSGTDTQYF.

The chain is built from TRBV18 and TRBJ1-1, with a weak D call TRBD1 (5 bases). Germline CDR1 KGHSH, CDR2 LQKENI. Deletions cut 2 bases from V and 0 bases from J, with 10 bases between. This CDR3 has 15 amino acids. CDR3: CASSPSGALNTEAFF. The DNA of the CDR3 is TGTGCCAGCTCACCAAGTGGGGCATTGAACACTGAAGCTTTCTTT.

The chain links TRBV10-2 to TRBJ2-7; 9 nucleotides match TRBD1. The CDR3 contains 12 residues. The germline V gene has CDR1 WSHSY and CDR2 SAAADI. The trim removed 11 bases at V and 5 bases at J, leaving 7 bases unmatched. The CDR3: CAGGQGFNEQYF. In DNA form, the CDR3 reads TGCGCCGGGGGACAGGGTTTCAACGAGCAGTACTTC.

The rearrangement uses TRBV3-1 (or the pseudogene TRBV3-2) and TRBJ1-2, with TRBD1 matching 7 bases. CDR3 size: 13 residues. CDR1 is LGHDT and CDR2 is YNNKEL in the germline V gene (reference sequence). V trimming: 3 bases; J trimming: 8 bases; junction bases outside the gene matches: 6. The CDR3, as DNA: TGTGCCAGCAGCCATACCTGGACAGGCGGCTACACCTTC. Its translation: CASSHTWTGGYTF.

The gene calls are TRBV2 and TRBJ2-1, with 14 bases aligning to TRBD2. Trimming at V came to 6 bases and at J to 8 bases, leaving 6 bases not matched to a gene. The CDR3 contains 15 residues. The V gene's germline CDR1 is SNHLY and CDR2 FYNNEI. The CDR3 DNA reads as TGTGCCAGCAGGGCCGGGACTAGCGGGAGCCATGAGCAGTTCTTC. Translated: CASRAGTSGSHEQFF.

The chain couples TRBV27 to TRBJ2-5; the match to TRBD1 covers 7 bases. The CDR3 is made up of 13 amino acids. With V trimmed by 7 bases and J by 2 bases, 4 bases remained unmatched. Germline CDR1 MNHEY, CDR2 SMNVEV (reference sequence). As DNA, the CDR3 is TGTGCCAGCAAGGGACAGAAACAAGAGACCCAGTACTTC. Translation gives CASKGQKQETQYF.

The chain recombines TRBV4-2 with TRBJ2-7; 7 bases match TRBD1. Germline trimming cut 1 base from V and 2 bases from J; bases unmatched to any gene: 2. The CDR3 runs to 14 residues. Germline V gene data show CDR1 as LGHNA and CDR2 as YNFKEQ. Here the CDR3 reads CASSQGTGTYEQYF. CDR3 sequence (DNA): TGTGCCAGCAGCCAAGGGACAGGAACCTACGAGCAGTACTTC.

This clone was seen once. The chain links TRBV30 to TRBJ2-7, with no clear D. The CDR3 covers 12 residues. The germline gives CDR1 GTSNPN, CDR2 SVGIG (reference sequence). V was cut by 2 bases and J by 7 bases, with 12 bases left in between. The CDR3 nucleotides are TGTGCCTGGAGTATCCCGACTGAAGAGCAGTACTTC. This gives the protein CAWSIPTEEQYF. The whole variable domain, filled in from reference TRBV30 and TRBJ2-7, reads SQTIHQWPATLVQPVGSPLSLECTVEGTSNPNLYWYRQAAGRGLQLLFYSVGIGQISSEVPQNLSASRPQDRQFILSSKKLLLSDSGFYLCAWSIPTEEQYFGPGTRLTVT.